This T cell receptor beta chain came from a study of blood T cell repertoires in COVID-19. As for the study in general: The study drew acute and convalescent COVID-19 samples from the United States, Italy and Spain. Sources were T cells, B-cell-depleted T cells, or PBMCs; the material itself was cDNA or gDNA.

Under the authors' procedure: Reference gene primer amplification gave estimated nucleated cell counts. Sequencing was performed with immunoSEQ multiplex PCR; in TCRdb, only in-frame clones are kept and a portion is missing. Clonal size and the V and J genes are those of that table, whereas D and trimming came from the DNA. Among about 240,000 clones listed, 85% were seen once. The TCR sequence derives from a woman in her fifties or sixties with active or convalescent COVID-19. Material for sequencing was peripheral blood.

CDR3 loop: CASSLIAGATDTQYF. The CDR3 nucleotides are TGCGCCAGCAGCCTTATAGCGGGGGCCACAGATACGCAGTATTTT. This rearrangement joins TRBV5-1 to TRBJ2-3; 9 nucleotides match TRBD2. This CDR3 spans 15 amino acids. The germline V gene has CDR1 SGHRS and CDR2 YFSETQ. Trimming cost V 4 bases and J 2 bases; bases outside gene matches: 5. The whole variable domain, filled in from reference TRBV5-1 and TRBJ2-3, reads KAGVTQTPRYLIKTRGQQVTLSCSPISGHRSVSWYQQTPGQGLQFLFEYFSETQRNKGNFPGRFSGRQFSNSRSEMNVSTLELGDSALYLCASSLIAGATDTQYFGPGTRLTVL.